This TCR beta chain was recorded in a study of graft-versus-host responses after intestinal transplantation (dated by TCRdb to about 2021). With respect to the entire study: Multivisceral, liver-intestinal, or isolated intestinal transplants were received by the recipients. Alloreactive clones were identified by sequencing pre-transplant mixed lymphocyte reaction products and comparing them with unstimulated pre-transplant donor and recipient T cells. After intestinal transplantation, graft-versus-host and host-versus-graft alloreactive T cell clones in the graft, circulation and bone marrow were tracked using bulk TCR-beta CDR3 sequencing. Rather than going through the commercial service, samples from a few later patients were sequenced in-house on an Illumina MiSeq and processed with MiXCR. Every recipient was given anti-thymocyte globulin induction, then maintenance tacrolimus and steroids for around three years. A peak of at least 4% donor T cells among recipient peripheral blood mononuclear cells was the definition used for donor T cell macrochimerism. The cohort enrolled approximately 24 intestinal transplant recipients including one retransplant, and 3 patients lacking pretransplant specimens were excluded.

The junction shows trimming of 1 base on V and 0 bases on J, plus 16 bases between the germline ends. CDR1 and CDR2, per the germline V gene (reference sequence), are SEHNR and FQNEAQ. The CDR3, from cysteine to phenylalanine, totals 18 residues. Only the CDR3 DNA stays, 54 bases, in frame from base 1. The sample's time point label, in plain terms: cells obtained before transplantation from donor or recipient. CD3+CD4+ and CD3+CD8+ populations were FACS-sorted from unstimulated pre-transplant donor and recipient cells taken from spleen or lymph nodes. Overall study outcomes, separate from this receptor: The relatively low number and heterogeneity of intestinal transplant patients limited the conclusions. Early after transplant, declines in HvG clones were associated with peak levels of circulating GvH clones. In patients with donor T cell macrochimerism, the allografts had high GvH to HvG T cell clonal ratios. GvH clones were detected in recipient bone marrow, and some appeared earlier in ileal mucosa or blood, consistent with an intestinal mucosal origin.

Remarks on this clone: Its antigen is unknown. No base quality information exists; no much larger clone differs at one position.

Library preparation used the immunoSEQ multiplex PCR assay. For most patients, genomic DNA was isolated with the Qiagen DNeasy Blood and Tissue Kit and sent frozen to Adaptive Biotechnologies for TCR sequencing. For most patients, high-throughput TCR-beta CDR3 sequencing of genomic DNA was performed by Adaptive Biotechnologies. The paper's data handling went like this. Adaptive's ImmunoSEQ software supplied the TCR sequencing data for about 18 patients, while MiXCR and VDJtools were used to process a few other patients. To correct CD4 versus CD8 sorting errors, any sequence found in both subsets at a frequency ratio below 5:1 was removed. CDR3 nucleotide sequences shared between donor and recipient were removed because their origin could not be assigned. At least 2-fold expansion over unstimulated cells and a minimum CFSE-low frequency of 0.002% (template counts) or 0.001% (read counts) were required for clones to be classified as alloreactive. Clones detected in sequenced pre-transplant spleen, lymph node, or MLR CFSE-low populations of the donor or recipient were defined as mappable. Cumulative frequency of alloreactive clones was calculated as a percentage of all sequences weighted by copy number. TCRdb retrieved this table from immuneACCESS and kept in-frame rearrangements only. Not all clones are present; in checked studies, unresolved V genes account for under half, and no reason is known for the remainder. The V and J calls and clone size were taken over from that table, and D and trimming were inferred from the DNA. This sample has roughly 100,000 clones in its table, and over 85% of those were observed once. The top ten hold more than 0.95% of the sample.

The source is a human donor who received an intestinal transplant. Sample: unstimulated CD8+ T cells sorted from spleen or lymph node cells, taken before intestinal transplant. This chain is built from TRBV7-9 and TRBJ1-3, with no confident D gene call. The CDR3 loop reads CASSLVGMGGDSGNTIYF. The bases are TGTGCCAGCAGCTTAGTAGGGATGGGCGGTGACTCTGGAAACACCATATATTTT.